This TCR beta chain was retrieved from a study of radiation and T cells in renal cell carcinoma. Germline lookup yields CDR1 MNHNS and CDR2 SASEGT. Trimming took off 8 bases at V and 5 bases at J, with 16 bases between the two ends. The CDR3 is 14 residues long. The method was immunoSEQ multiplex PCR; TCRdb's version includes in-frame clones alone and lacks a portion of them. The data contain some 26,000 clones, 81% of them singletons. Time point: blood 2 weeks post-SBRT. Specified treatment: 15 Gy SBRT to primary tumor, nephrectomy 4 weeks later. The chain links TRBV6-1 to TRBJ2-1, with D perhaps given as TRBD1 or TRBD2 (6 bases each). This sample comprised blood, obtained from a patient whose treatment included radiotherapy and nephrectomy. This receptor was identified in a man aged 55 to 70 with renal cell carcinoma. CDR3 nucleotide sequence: TGTGCCAGCTTAGAGGGGGGCGCGCACAATGAGCAGTTCTTC. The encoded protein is CASLEGGAHNEQFF.